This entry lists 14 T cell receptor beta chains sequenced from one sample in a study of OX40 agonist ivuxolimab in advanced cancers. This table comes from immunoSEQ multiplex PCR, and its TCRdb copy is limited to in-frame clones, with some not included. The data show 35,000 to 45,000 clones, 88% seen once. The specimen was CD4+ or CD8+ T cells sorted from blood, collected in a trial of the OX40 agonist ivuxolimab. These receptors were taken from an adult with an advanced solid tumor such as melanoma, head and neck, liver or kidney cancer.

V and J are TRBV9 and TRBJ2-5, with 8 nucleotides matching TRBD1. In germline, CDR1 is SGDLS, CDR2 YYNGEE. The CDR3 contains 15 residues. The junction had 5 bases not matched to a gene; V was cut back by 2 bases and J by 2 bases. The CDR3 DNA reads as TGTGCCAGCAGCGTCATGGACAGGGCTCAAGAGACCCAGTACTTC. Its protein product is CASSVMDRAQETQYF.

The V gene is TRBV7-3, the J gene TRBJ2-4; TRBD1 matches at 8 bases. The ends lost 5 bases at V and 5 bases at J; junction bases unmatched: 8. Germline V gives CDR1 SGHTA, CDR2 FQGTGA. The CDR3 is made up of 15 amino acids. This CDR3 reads CASSPGGSRENIQYF. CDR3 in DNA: TGTGCCAGCAGCCCAGGGGGCTCACGGGAAAACATTCAGTACTTC.

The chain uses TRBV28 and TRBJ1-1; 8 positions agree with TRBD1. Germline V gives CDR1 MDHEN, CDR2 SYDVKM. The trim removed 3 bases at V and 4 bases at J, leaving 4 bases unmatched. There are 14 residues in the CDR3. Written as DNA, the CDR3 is TGTGCCAGCAGTTTTCAGGGGGCCTTCACTGAAGCTTTCTTT. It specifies CASSFQGAFTEAFF.

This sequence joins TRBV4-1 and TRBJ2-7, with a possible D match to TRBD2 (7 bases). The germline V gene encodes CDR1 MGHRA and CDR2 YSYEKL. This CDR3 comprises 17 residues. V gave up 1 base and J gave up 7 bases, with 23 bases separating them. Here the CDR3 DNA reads TGCGCCAGCAGCCAAGTAGGTCGGGCAGGGGCAGCGGGGGAGCAGTACTTC. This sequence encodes CASSQVGRAGAAGEQYF.

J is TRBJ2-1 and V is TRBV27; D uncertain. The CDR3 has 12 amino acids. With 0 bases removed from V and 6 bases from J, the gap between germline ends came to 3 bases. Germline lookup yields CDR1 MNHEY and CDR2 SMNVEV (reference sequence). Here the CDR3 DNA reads TGTGCCAGCAGTTTATCGCCCAATGAGCAGTTCTTC. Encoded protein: CASSLSPNEQFF.

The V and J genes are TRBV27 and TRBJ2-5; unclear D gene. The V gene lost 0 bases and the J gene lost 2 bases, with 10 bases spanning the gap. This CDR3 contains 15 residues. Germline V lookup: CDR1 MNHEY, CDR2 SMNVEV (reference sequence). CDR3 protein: CASSLSMVHQETQYF. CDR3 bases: TGTGCCAGCAGTTTATCGATGGTACATCAAGAGACCCAGTACTTC.

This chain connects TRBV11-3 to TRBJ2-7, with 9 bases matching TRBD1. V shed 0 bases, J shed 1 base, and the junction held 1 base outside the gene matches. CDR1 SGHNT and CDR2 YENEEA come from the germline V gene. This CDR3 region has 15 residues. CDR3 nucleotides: TGTGCCAGCAGCTTAGAGGGACAGGGTTCCTACGAGCAGTACTTC. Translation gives CASSLEGQGSYEQYF.

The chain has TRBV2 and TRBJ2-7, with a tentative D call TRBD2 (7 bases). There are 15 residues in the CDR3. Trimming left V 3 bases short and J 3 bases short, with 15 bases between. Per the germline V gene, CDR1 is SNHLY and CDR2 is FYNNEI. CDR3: CASSDSAGAVYEQYF. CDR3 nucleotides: TGTGCCAGCAGTGACTCGGCGGGGGCTGTCTACGAGCAGTACTTC.

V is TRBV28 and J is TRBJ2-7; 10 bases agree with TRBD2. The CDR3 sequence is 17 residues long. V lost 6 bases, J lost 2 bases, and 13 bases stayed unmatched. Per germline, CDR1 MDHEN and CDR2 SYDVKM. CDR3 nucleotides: TGTGCCAGCAGCACAATCCAAGCGGGAGGGATTACCTACGAGCAGTACTTC. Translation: CASSTIQAGGITYEQYF.

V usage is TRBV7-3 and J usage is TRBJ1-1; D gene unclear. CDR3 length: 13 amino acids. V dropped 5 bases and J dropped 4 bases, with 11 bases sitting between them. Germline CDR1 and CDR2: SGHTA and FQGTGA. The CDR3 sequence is CASSIGPTTEAFF. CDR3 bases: TGTGCCAGCAGCATAGGACCAACCACTGAAGCTTTCTTT.

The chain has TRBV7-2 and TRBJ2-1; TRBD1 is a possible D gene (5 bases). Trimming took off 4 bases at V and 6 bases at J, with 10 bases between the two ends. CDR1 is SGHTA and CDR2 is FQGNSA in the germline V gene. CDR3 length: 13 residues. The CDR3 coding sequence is TGTGCCAGCAGCTACGGACACCCCAATGAGCAGTTCTTC. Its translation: CASSYGHPNEQFF.

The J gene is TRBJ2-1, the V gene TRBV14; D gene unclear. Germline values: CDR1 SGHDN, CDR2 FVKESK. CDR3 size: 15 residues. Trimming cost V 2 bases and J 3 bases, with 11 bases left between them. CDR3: CASSQTPAFYNEQFF. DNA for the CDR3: TGTGCCAGCAGCCAAACCCCTGCTTTCTACAATGAGCAGTTCTTC.

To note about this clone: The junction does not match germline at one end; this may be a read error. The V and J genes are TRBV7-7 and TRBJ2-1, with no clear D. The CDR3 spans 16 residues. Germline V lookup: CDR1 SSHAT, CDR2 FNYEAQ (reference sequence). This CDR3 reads CASSSDDQSSYNEQFF. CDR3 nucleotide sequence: TGTGCTAGCAGCTCCGATGACCAAAGCTCCTACAATGAGCAGTTCTTC.

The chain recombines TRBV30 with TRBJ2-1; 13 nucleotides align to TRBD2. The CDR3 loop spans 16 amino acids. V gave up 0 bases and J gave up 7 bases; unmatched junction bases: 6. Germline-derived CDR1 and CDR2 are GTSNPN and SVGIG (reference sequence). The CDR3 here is CAWSVGTSGTWNEQFF. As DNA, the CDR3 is TGTGCCTGGAGTGTAGGGACTAGCGGGACGTGGAATGAGCAGTTCTTC. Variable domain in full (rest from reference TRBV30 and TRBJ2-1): SQTIHQWPATLVQPVGSPLSLECTVEGTSNPNLYWYRQAAGRGLQLLFYSVGIGQISSEVPQNLSASRPQDRQFILSSKKLLLSDSGFYLCAWSVGTSGTWNEQFFGPGTRLTVL.